These 28 T cell receptor beta chains were all obtained from the same sample, sequenced in a study of cytomegalovirus exposure and HLA in healthy donors. Vbeta (60) and Jbeta (13) primers were used in the PCR. Sequencing used immunoSEQ multiplex PCR; TCRdb keeps in-frame clones, though not all of them. The sample has some 54,000 clones; more than 70% are singletons. The sequencing input was PBMCs. These receptors were taken from a male donor in good health and CMV-seronegative.

This chain joins TRBV7-9 and TRBJ2-3, with 9 bases aligning to TRBD2. From germline, CDR1 is SEHNR and CDR2 FQNEAQ (reference sequence). The ends lost 0 bases at V and 1 base at J; junction bases unmatched: 11. The CDR3 covers 19 residues. CDR3 amino acids: CASSLALGRSGGRTDTQYF. CDR3 bases: TGTGCCAGCAGCTTAGCCCTCGGGAGGAGCGGGGGGCGCACAGATACGCAGTATTTT.

The chain joins TRBV30 to TRBJ1-2, with D unresolved. The CDR3 extends over 14 amino acids. Trimming took off 5 bases at V and 1 base at J, with 14 bases between the two ends. The germline V gene has CDR1 GTSNPN and CDR2 SVGIG (reference sequence). The CDR3 DNA sequence: TGTGCCTGGGGCGAGGTGGTTGTTAACTATGGCTACACCTTC. Its translation: CAWGEVVVNYGYTF. The whole variable domain, filled in from reference TRBV30 and TRBJ1-2, reads SQTIHQWPATLVQPVGSPLSLECTVEGTSNPNLYWYRQAAGRGLQLLFYSVGIGQISSEVPQNLSASRPQDRQFILSSKKLLLSDSGFYLCAWGEVVVNYGYTFGSGTRLTVV.

This clone was detected once. V is TRBV14 and J is TRBJ2-1, with TRBD2 matching 13 bases. This CDR3 is built from 15 residues. The ends lost 3 bases at V and 7 bases at J; junction bases unmatched: 3. Germline V CDR1 and CDR2: SGHDN, FVKESK. The CDR3 is CASSQLLAGGNEQFF. The CDR3 DNA reads TGTGCCAGCAGCCAGCTACTAGCGGGGGGGAATGAGCAGTTCTTC. Together with reference TRBV14 and TRBJ2-1, the CDR3 gives the full variable domain: EAGVTQFPSHSVIEKGQTVTLRCDPISGHDNLYWYRRVMGKEIKFLLHFVKESKQDESGMPNNRFLAERTGGTYSTLKVQPAELEDSGVYFCASSQLLAGGNEQFFGPGTRLTVL.

J is TRBJ2-7 and V is TRBV9; 11 bases are a match to TRBD1. CDR1 and CDR2 from the germline V gene are SGDLS and YYNGEE. The junction had 2 bases not matched to a gene; V was cut back by 3 bases and J by 0 bases. The length of the CDR3 is 15 residues. This chain's CDR3 is CASSGTGGDSYEQYF. As DNA, the CDR3 is TGTGCCAGCAGCGGGACAGGGGGCGACTCCTACGAGCAGTACTTC.

This clone was seen a few times. CDR3 DNA sequence: TGTGCCAGCAGCCCCAACCGGGGGTCACCCCTCCACTTT. Its protein product is CASSPNRGSPLHF. This chain uses TRBV9 with TRBJ1-6; the D gene is possibly TRBD1 (5 bases). Germline assignment: CDR1 SGDLS and CDR2 YYNGEE. The germline V and J ends were trimmed by 4 bases and 10 bases, with 12 bases remaining between them. The CDR3 is 13 amino acids.

The chain has TRBV15 and TRBJ2-5; possible D gene TRBD2, 6 bases. CDR1 LNHNV and CDR2 YYDKDF come from the germline V gene (reference sequence). This CDR3 contains 15 residues. Trimming cost V 0 bases and J 1 base, with 9 bases left between them. CDR3 coding DNA: TGTGCCACCAGCAGAGACCAGACTAGCCAAGAGACCCAGTACTTC. Amino acid sequence: CATSRDQTSQETQYF.

This sequence joins TRBV19 and TRBJ2-1; 11 nucleotides line up with TRBD2. V dropped 3 bases and J dropped 2; count of bases not matched to a gene: 0. The CDR3 has 15 residues. In germline, CDR1 is LNHDA, CDR2 SQIVND (reference sequence). CDR3 in amino acids: CASSMTSGAYNEQFF. CDR3 DNA sequence: TGTGCCAGTAGTATGACTAGCGGGGCCTACAATGAGCAGTTCTTC.

The V and J genes are TRBV27 and TRBJ1-2; D gene unclear. Trimming took off 4 bases at V and 8 bases at J, with 20 bases between the two ends. In germline, CDR1 is MNHEY, CDR2 SMNVEV (reference sequence). This CDR3 region has 15 residues. For the CDR3, the DNA is TGTGCCAGCAGTTCCTCCCAGAGGGCGGGGATCGGCTACACCTTC. Translation: CASSSSQRAGIGYTF.

The rearrangement uses TRBV2 and TRBJ1-2, with D perhaps matching TRBD1 (5 bases). V shed 10 bases and J shed 3 bases, with 18 bases lying between them. CDR3 length: 14 amino acids. CDR1 is SNHLY, CDR2 FYNNEI, per germline. The CDR3 nucleotides are TGTGCCACTGCGGATTCTGGCAGGGACTATGGCTACACCTTC. It specifies CATADSGRDYGYTF.

A note on this clone: One junction end does not reproduce the germline sequence, and a read error may be involved. CDR3 DNA: TGTGCCAGCAGGAAAGGGGCAACTAATAAAAAACTGTTTTTT. Translating it yields CASRKGATNKKLFF. The rearrangement links TRBV6-5 to TRBJ1-4; tentatively, D is TRBD1 (5 bases). CDR1 and CDR2 from the germline V gene are MNHEY and SVGAGI. The CDR3 is 14 residues long.

The chain has TRBV11-2 and TRBJ1-2, with D unclear. The germline V and J ends were trimmed by 4 bases and 1 base, with 10 bases remaining between them. Germline V gene data show CDR1 as SGHAT and CDR2 as FQNNGV. The CDR3 totals 14 residues. The CDR3, as DNA: TGTGCCAGCAGCTATGCGGTTGATAACTATGGCTACACCTTC. It codes for CASSYAVDNYGYTF.

The J gene is TRBJ1-5, the V gene TRBV6-6, with 7 bases lining up with TRBD1. Germline CDR1 is MNHNY and CDR2 is SVGAGI (reference sequence). The CDR3 spans 15 residues. The V gene end was trimmed by 3 bases and the J gene end by 3 bases; junction bases not matched to a gene: 5. As DNA, the CDR3 is TGTGCCAGCAGTTATACCGGACAGGCCAATCAGCCCCAGCATTTT. It encodes CASSYTGQANQPQHF.

The chain uses TRBV7-2 and TRBJ2-3; 9 bases align to TRBD1. The CDR3 has 15 residues. The V gene end was trimmed by 5 bases and the J gene end by 2 bases; junction bases not matched to a gene: 5. CDR1 and CDR2 (germline): SGHTA, FQGNSA. The CDR3: CASSTGQGITDTQYF. The CDR3 DNA sequence: TGTGCCAGCAGCACGGGACAGGGAATCACAGATACGCAGTATTTT.

The CDR3 nucleotides are TGCGCCAGCAGCTTTGCCAGGACAGGGCGGAATGAGCAGTTCTTC. Its protein product is CASSFARTGRNEQFF. V usage is TRBV5-1 and J usage is TRBJ2-1; TRBD1 agrees at 8 bases. The length of the CDR3 is 15 residues. The trim removed 2 bases at V and 7 bases at J, leaving 8 bases unmatched. In germline, CDR1 is SGHRS, CDR2 YFSETQ.

The V gene is TRBV5-1, the J gene TRBJ2-3; tentative D call: TRBD2 (5 bases). Trimming removed 3 bases at V and 0 bases at J, with 14 bases between. Germline CDR1 is SGHRS and CDR2 is YFSETQ. The CDR3 runs 16 residues. As DNA, the CDR3 is TGCGCCAGCAGCTCCTTACCTCCGGGGAGCACAGATACGCAGTATTTT. Translation gives CASSSLPPGSTDTQYF.

This chain links TRBV6-6 with TRBJ2-7, with D possibly TRBD1 on 5 matching bases. The CDR3 runs to 13 residues. Germline V CDR1 and CDR2: MNHNY, SVGAGI (reference sequence). With 2 bases removed from V and 7 bases from J, the gap between germline ends came to 12 bases. CDR3 amino acids: CASSYVGPREQYF. CDR3 coding DNA: TGTGCCAGCAGTTACGTGGGGCCCCGGGAGCAGTACTTC.

The gene calls are TRBV19 and TRBJ1-5; 7 positions agree with TRBD1. Trimming cost V 6 bases and J 2 bases; bases outside gene matches: 10. The germline gives CDR1 LNHDA, CDR2 SQIVND (reference sequence). This CDR3 region has 16 residues. The chain's CDR3 is CASRPAGDRGNQPQHF. CDR3 bases: TGTGCCAGTAGGCCGGCAGGCGACAGGGGCAATCAGCCCCAGCATTTT.

V is TRBV4-3 and J is TRBJ2-1; 8 bases line up with TRBD1. In germline, CDR1 is LGHNA, CDR2 YSLEER. Trimming at V came to 0 bases and at J to 9 bases, leaving 7 bases not matched to a gene. The CDR3 spans 15 residues. CDR3 nucleotides: TGCGCCAGCAGCCAAGATAACACAGGGGGATTTGAGCAGTTCTTC. Protein sequence: CASSQDNTGGFEQFF.

This clone has only a few counts. V and J are TRBV4-2 and TRBJ1-2, with D tentatively TRBD1 (6 bases). This CDR3 spans 15 amino acids. The V and J ends lost 1 base and 0 bases respectively, with 9 bases between them. Germline lookup yields CDR1 LGHNA and CDR2 YNFKEQ. The CDR3 loop reads CASSQARGSNYGYTF. The CDR3 DNA is TGTGCCAGCAGCCAAGCCAGGGGATCTAACTATGGCTACACCTTC.

This rearrangement joins TRBV19 to TRBJ2-1, with a possible D match to TRBD1 (7 bases). CDR3 length: 17 amino acids. Trimming stripped 5 bases from V and 8 bases from J, with 25 bases between. CDR1 and CDR2 from the germline V gene are LNHDA and SQIVND (reference sequence). In DNA, the CDR3 is TGTGCCAGTAGTTCAAGGAGGGACAGCCGGGCAACAGATGAGCAGTTCTTC. As protein: CASSSRRDSRATDEQFF.

The V gene is TRBV7-2, the J gene TRBJ1-3, with 7 bases lining up with TRBD1. The CDR3 loop spans 12 amino acids. Germline lookup yields CDR1 SGHTA and CDR2 FQGNSA. Unmatched junction bases numbered 2, after V lost 5 bases and J lost 7 bases. CDR3 bases: TGTGCCAGCAGCGAACAGGGGAACACCATATATTTT. Its protein is CASSEQGNTIYF. Complete variable domain (other parts from reference TRBV7-2 and TRBJ1-3): GAGVSQSPSNKVTEKGKDVELRCDPISGHTALYWYRQSLGQGLEFLIYFQGNSAPDKSGLPSDRFSAERTGGSVSTLTIQRTQQEDSAVYLCASSEQGNTIYFGEGSWLTVV.

The chain employs TRBV30 and TRBJ2-5; 11 bases agree with TRBD2. V trimming: 2 bases; J trimming: 8 bases; junction bases outside the gene matches: 13. Germline V lookup: CDR1 GTSNPN, CDR2 SVGIG (reference sequence). CDR3 size: 16 residues. CDR3 DNA: TGTGCCTGGAGTCCCCCGGGTAGCGGGGGGGCCGATACCCAGTACTTC. It codes for CAWSPPGSGGADTQYF.

Only one count was recorded for this clone. This chain joins TRBV7-2 and TRBJ1-5, with D possibly matching TRBD1 (5 bases). CDR3 size: 16 residues. V lost 4 bases and J 7 bases, leaving 20 bases between the germline ends. CDR1 and CDR2 from the germline V gene are SGHTA and FQGNSA. For the CDR3, the DNA is TGTGCCAGCAGCTCACATATGGGGGGTAGGATGCAGCCCCAGCATTTT. Translating gives CASSSHMGGRMQPQHF. Full variable domain (missing parts from reference TRBV7-2 and TRBJ1-5): GAGVSQSPSNKVTEKGKDVELRCDPISGHTALYWYRQSLGQGLEFLIYFQGNSAPDKSGLPSDRFSAERTGGSVSTLTIQRTQQEDSAVYLCASSSHMGGRMQPQHFGDGTRLSIL.

This chain connects TRBV30 to TRBJ2-2; D gene ambiguous. From germline, CDR1 is GTSNPN and CDR2 SVGIG (reference sequence). This CDR3 has 11 amino acids. The V and J ends lost 5 bases and 7 bases respectively, with 8 bases between them. In DNA form, the CDR3 reads TGTGCCTGGCAATGGAGCGGGGAGCTGTTTTTT. This encodes CAWQWSGELFF.

The count of this clone is one. V gene TRBV19 combines with J gene TRBJ1-1; no firm D call. The CDR3 length is 14 residues. The V end lost 0 bases, the J end lost 4 bases, and 9 bases lay between the germline ends. CDR1 and CDR2 from the germline V gene are LNHDA and SQIVND (reference sequence). The CDR3 loop is CASSIDRGGTEAFF. CDR3 sequence (DNA): TGTGCCAGTAGTATAGATCGGGGAGGCACTGAAGCTTTCTTT.

The V gene is TRBV25-1, the J gene TRBJ1-4; a weak D match, TRBD1 (5 bases). Trimming pared 1 base from V and 6 bases from J, leaving 12 bases between. Germline V lookup: CDR1 MGHDK, CDR2 SYGVNS. This CDR3 region has 15 residues. The CDR3 DNA sequence: TGTGCCAGCAGTGAATTTAGTGGGGCCCATGAAAAACTGTTTTTT. This gives the protein CASSEFSGAHEKLFF. Filled out from reference TRBV25-1 and TRBJ1-4, the complete variable domain reads EADIYQTPRYLVIGTGKKITLECSQTMGHDKMYWYQQDPGMELHLIHYSYGVNSTEKGDLSSESTVSRIRTEHFPLTLESARPSHTSQYLCASSEFSGAHEKLFFGSGTQLSVL.

This sequence joins TRBV7-2 and TRBJ2-2, with TRBD2 matching 9 bases. This CDR3 is built from 15 residues. From germline, CDR1 is SGHTA and CDR2 FQGNSA. The V and J ends lost 1 base and 4 bases, in that order; junction bases with no gene match: 1. This chain's CDR3 is CASSLGLAVTGELFF. CDR3 bases: TGTGCCAGCAGCTTAGGACTAGCGGTCACCGGGGAGCTGTTTTTT. The complete variable domain, with remaining parts taken from reference TRBV7-2 and TRBJ2-2, reads GAGVSQSPSNKVTEKGKDVELRCDPISGHTALYWYRQSLGQGLEFLIYFQGNSAPDKSGLPSDRFSAERTGGSVSTLTIQRTQQEDSAVYLCASSLGLAVTGELFFGEGSRLTVL.

The CDR3 nucleotides read TGTGCCAGCAGTTTATTGGCAGGCGGGAGCTCCTACGAGCAGTACTTC. It codes for CASSLLAGGSSYEQYF. This rearrangement joins TRBV27 to TRBJ2-7; 7 bases are shared with TRBD2. J was trimmed by 0 bases and V by 1 base; bases with no gene match: 6. CDR1 is MNHEY, CDR2 SMNVEV, per germline (reference sequence). The CDR3 is made up of 16 amino acids.